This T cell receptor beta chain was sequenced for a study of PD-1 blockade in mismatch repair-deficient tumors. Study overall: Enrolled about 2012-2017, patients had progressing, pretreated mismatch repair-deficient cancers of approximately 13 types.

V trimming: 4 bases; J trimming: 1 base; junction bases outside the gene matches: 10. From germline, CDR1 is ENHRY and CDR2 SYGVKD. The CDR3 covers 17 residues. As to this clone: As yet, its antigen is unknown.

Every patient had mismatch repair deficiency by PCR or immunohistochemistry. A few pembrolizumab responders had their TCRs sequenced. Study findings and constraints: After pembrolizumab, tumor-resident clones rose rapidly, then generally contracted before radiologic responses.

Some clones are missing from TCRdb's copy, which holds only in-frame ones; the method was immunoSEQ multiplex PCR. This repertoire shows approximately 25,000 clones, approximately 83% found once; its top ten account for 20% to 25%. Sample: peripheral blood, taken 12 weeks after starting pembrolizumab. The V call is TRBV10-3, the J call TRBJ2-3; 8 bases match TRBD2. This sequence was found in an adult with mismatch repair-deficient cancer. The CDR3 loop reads CAISGHVETSGTDTQYF. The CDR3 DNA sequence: TGTGCCATCAGTGGGCACGTGGAGACTAGCGGCACAGATACGCAGTATTTT.